The 21 T cell receptor beta chains below all came from one sample that was sequenced in a study of human T cells and chemical hapten exposure. One entry per CDR3 protein results from TCRdb running MiXCR on the RACE reads. This table has fewer than 300,000 distinct CDR3 sequences, about 8.6% appearing once. Time point in this sample: pre-sensitization, week 0. This sample's treatment: therapeutic diphenylcyclopropenone sensitization with weekly scalp DPC. Material: whole blood, obtained in connection with sensitization to the hapten diphenylcyclopropenone (DPC). The receptor set was obtained from a woman aged 35 to 49 with alopecia areata. Some clones in this sample may be carry-over from other donors' samples.

This clonotype was picked up many times. This chain uses TRBV10-3 with TRBJ2-7; D perhaps matches TRBD1 (5 bases). The germline gives CDR1 ENHRY, CDR2 SYGVKD. Trimming left V 4 bases short and J 6 bases short, with 13 bases between. The CDR3 totals 13 residues. CDR3 nucleotide sequence: TGTGCCATCAGTGGGCAGGGCGCGCGCGAGCAGTACTTC. Translated, it gives CAISGQGAREQYF.

The CDR3 DNA reads as TGTGCCAGCAAAACCTTTTTAGGGGATGAGCAGTTCTTC. Translation gives CASKTFLGDEQFF. The chain is built from TRBV7-2 and TRBJ2-1, with a weak D call TRBD1 (5 bases). This CDR3 is built from 13 residues. The V and J ends lost 7 bases and 8 bases respectively, with 15 bases between them. CDR1 SGHTA and CDR2 FQGNSA come from the germline V gene.

The chain couples TRBV28 to TRBJ1-6, with D hard to call. CDR3 length: 13 amino acids. From germline, CDR1 is MDHEN and CDR2 SYDVKM. Trimming removed 3 bases from V and 9 bases from J, with 9 bases in between. The CDR3 nucleotides read TGTGCCAGCAGTTTTGCTGCCAGTTCACCCCTCCACTTT. Protein: CASSFAASSPLHF.

This clonotype was recorded at least ten times. The CDR3 reads CASSPPRDRVPTYEQYF. CDR3 sequence (DNA): TGTGCCAGCAGCCCCCCCCGGGACAGGGTACCTACCTACGAGCAGTACTTC. The chain uses TRBV28 and TRBJ2-7; 9 positions match TRBD1. The junction had 14 bases not matched to a gene; V was cut back by 6 bases and J by 2 bases. CDR3 length: 17 amino acids. The germline gives CDR1 MDHEN, CDR2 SYDVKM.

This clonotype was recorded at least ten times. CDR3 sequence (DNA): TGCAGTGTGCCGCGGGTGCGCTCCTACGAGCAGTACTTC. Translating it yields CSVPRVRSYEQYF. This chain uses TRBV20-1 with TRBJ2-7, with D maybe TRBD2 (5 bases). The CDR3 contains 13 residues. CDR1 is DFQATT, CDR2 SNEGSKA, per germline (reference sequence). The V and J ends lost 7 bases and 0 bases respectively, with 13 bases between them.

In this sample, this clonotype turned up a few times. The chain links TRBV6-5 to TRBJ1-2; 7 bases are a match to TRBD1. The CDR3 runs to 14 residues. CDR1 and CDR2 (germline): MNHEY, SVGAGI. With 3 bases clipped from V and 4 bases from J, the junction kept 5 bases outside the gene matches. As DNA, the CDR3 is TGTGCCAGCAGTTATGATGGGACAGTCTATGGCTACACCTTC. The encoded protein is CASSYDGTVYGYTF.

The J gene is TRBJ2-7, the V gene TRBV12-3 or TRBV12-4, with a tentative D call TRBD2 (6 bases). Trimming pared 3 bases from V and 6 bases from J, leaving 9 bases between. The CDR3 loop spans 12 amino acids. For the CDR3, the DNA is TGTGCCAGCAGTTTGGAGGGTTTCGAGCAGTACTTC. As protein: CASSLEGFEQYF.

This clonotype showed up just a few times. For the CDR3, the DNA is TGTGCCAGCAGGCCCCCAGCGGGAGTCACCTACAATGAGCAGTTCTTC. It codes for CASRPPAGVTYNEQFF. The J gene is TRBJ2-1, the V gene TRBV28; 8 nucleotides match TRBD2. Trimming cost V 6 bases and J 2 bases; bases outside gene matches: 9. In germline, CDR1 is MDHEN, CDR2 SYDVKM. The CDR3 loop spans 16 amino acids.

In this sample, this clonotype turned up a few times. The chain is built from TRBV2 and TRBJ1-1, with D unresolved. The CDR3 has 13 amino acids. V was pared by 8 bases and J by 0 bases, with 10 bases between. The germline V gene encodes CDR1 SNHLY and CDR2 FYNNEI. The CDR3 region is CASQREMNTEAFF. The CDR3 DNA reads TGTGCCAGCCAGAGGGAGATGAACACTGAAGCTTTCTTT. The full variable domain, in which reference TRBV2 and TRBJ1-1 provide the parts outside the CDR3, is EPEVTQTPSHQVTQMGQEVILRCVPISNHLYFYWYRQILGQKVEFLVSFYNNEISEKSEIFDDQFSVERPDGSNFTLKIRSTKLEDSAMYFCASQREMNTEAFFGQGTRLTVV.

This clonotype was counted between two and nine times. This rearrangement joins TRBV5-4 to TRBJ2-5; D is unclear. The germline CDR1 and CDR2 sequences are SGHNT and YYREEE (reference sequence). The V end lost 3 bases, the J end lost 0 bases, and 9 bases lay between the germline ends. The CDR3 has 14 amino acids. This chain's CDR3 is CASSSFSNQETQYF. The CDR3 nucleotides are TGTGCCAGCAGCTCGTTCTCTAACCAAGAGACCCAGTACTTC.

This clonotype was seen a handful of times. This chain joins TRBV29-1 and TRBJ1-3; no firm D call. Germline CDR1 is SQVTM and CDR2 is ANQGSEA. The germline V and J ends were trimmed by 6 bases and 0 bases, with 12 bases remaining between them. CDR3 length: 14 residues. In DNA, the CDR3 is TGCAGCGTCCAAACCGGGAACTCTGGAAACACCATATATTTT. This encodes CSVQTGNSGNTIYF.

The chain links TRBV7-9 to TRBJ2-3, with 7 bases fitting TRBD2. Germline V gene data show CDR1 as SEHNR and CDR2 as FQNEAQ (reference sequence). The CDR3 runs to 14 residues. V was pared by 8 bases and J by 1 base, with 6 bases of the junction left unmatched. The CDR3 here is CASLVAGRTDTQYF. The DNA of the CDR3 is TGTGCCAGCCTCGTAGCGGGCCGCACAGATACGCAGTATTTT.

This clonotype was found many times. The chain uses TRBV27 and TRBJ2-1; perhaps TRBD1 as D (6 bases). The CDR3 has 14 amino acids. The V gene's germline CDR1 is MNHEY and CDR2 SMNVEV (reference sequence). V dropped 6 bases and J dropped 2 bases, with 11 bases sitting between them. CDR3 DNA: TGTGCCAGCAGCTTGGCAGGGGCCTACAATGAGCAGTTCTTC. Translation: CASSLAGAYNEQFF.

V and J are TRBV5-1 and TRBJ2-3, with 7 bases identical to TRBD1. Germline V gene sequence: CDR1 SGHRS, CDR2 YFSETQ. The CDR3 extends over 15 amino acids. V shed 4 bases, J shed 1 base, and the junction held 6 bases outside the gene matches. The CDR3 loop reads CASSEQGVRTDTQYF. In nucleotides, the CDR3 is TGCGCCAGCAGCGAGCAGGGGGTTCGCACAGATACGCAGTATTTT.

This rearrangement joins TRBV28 to TRBJ2-1, with 9 bases fitting TRBD2. CDR1 is MDHEN and CDR2 is SYDVKM in the germline V gene. J gave up 9 bases and V 2 bases, and 8 bases lay outside the gene matches. The CDR3 length is 15 residues. CDR3 region: CASSLAASGISEQFF. CDR3 nucleotide sequence: TGTGCCAGCAGTTTAGCTGCTAGCGGGATATCTGAGCAGTTCTTC.

In its sample, this clonotype was seen many times. The chain couples TRBV3-2 to TRBJ2-1; TRBD1, the table's D call, was not compared with the DNA. TRBV3-2 constitutes a pseudogene. The CDR3 sequence is 14 residues long. As DNA, the CDR3 is TGTGCCAGCAGCCAAGAAGGGGTCTACAATGAGCAGTTCTTC. The encoded protein is CASSQEGVYNEQFF.

The chain uses TRBV28 and TRBJ1-1; the D is unclear. Trimming took 7 bases from V and 4 from J, leaving 19 bases between them. Germline CDR1 and CDR2: MDHEN and SYDVKM. CDR3 size: 15 residues. The CDR3 loop is CASNLGFMGITEAFF. The CDR3 nucleotides read TGTGCCAGCAATCTCGGGTTCATGGGGATCACTGAAGCTTTCTTT.

The genes are TRBV4-1 and TRBJ2-1, with D possibly being TRBD1 (6 bases). V was pared by 4 bases and J by 8 bases, with 15 bases between. The germline V gene has CDR1 MGHRA and CDR2 YSYEKL. The length of the CDR3 is 14 residues. The CDR3 DNA reads as TGCGCCAGCAGCCTAAAACTCAGGGGCGATGAGCAGTTCTTC. It codes for CASSLKLRGDEQFF.

This chain connects TRBV28 to TRBJ1-2; D is ambiguous. Trimming left V 2 bases short and J 6 bases short, with 4 bases between. Germline loops: CDR1 MDHEN, CDR2 SYDVKM. This CDR3 is 11 amino acids long. The CDR3 reads CASSLTNGYTF. For the CDR3, the DNA is TGTGCCAGCAGTTTAACTAATGGCTACACCTTC.

The chain recombines TRBV7-2 with TRBJ2-3; TRBD2 matches 12 bases. CDR1 is SGHTA, CDR2 FQGNSA, per germline. The CDR3 is 18 amino acids. V shed 0 bases and J 6 bases; nucleotides not matched to a gene: 10. The CDR3 protein is CASSLARPSGRAMDTQYF. The CDR3 DNA reads TGTGCCAGCAGCTTAGCGCGCCCTAGCGGGAGGGCCATGGATACGCAGTATTTT.

This chain connects TRBV5-1 to TRBJ2-3; the match to TRBD2 covers 7 bases. Trimming took 4 bases from V and 8 from J; bases not matched to a gene: 16. CDR3 size: 16 residues. The germline V gene has CDR1 SGHRS and CDR2 YFSETQ. The CDR3 DNA follows: TGCGCCAGCAGCGACAACCCCGCGGGAGTGGGGGGTACGCAGTATTTT. Its translation is CASSDNPAGVGGTQYF.